A selection of T cell receptor beta chains follows, all from one sample in a study of T cells in Graves' hyperthyroidism and ophthalmopathy. TCRdb reprocessed the multiplex PCR reads via MiXCR and lists one record per CDR3 protein. The sample lists roughly 510,000 distinct CDR3 sequences; 46% were seen once. Sequenced material: peripheral blood or thyroid tissue (not recorded which). These receptors were collected from an adult woman with Graves' disease, either hyperthyroidism or ophthalmopathy (not recorded which). Each CDR3 is given with its conserved first and last residue. The D gene is left open where the match is weak. For some rows the clone size is stated as once, few or many, or as a class when expanded; others skip it.

TRBV9	TRBD2	TRBJ2-2	17	many	TGTGCCAGCAGCGTAGCTCCGGGTAGCGGGAATGGCGGGGAGCTGTTTTTT	CASSVAPGSGNGGELFF
TRBV7-7	TRBD2	TRBJ2-5	14	many	TGTGCTAGCAGCTTAAGCGGGGGGGGGAAGACCCAGTACTTC	CASSLSGGGKTQYF
TRBV11-2	TRBD1	TRBJ1-5	12	NA	TGTGCCAGCAGCTTGACAGGGTCATCCCAGCATTTT	CASSLTGSSQHF
TRBV20-1	TRBD2	TRBJ2-2	14	many	TGCAGTGCCCCCGGGGGACTAGGGACCGGGGAGCTGTTTTTT	CSAPGGLGTGELFF
TRBV7-2	NA	TRBJ2-7	13	few	TGTGCCAGCAGCTGGGACCAGCGGGCCGAGCAGTACTTC	CASSWDQRAEQYF
TRBV4-2	NA	TRBJ1-6	14	NA	TGTGCCAGCAGTCAGCAGGGGCCGCGATCACCCCTCCACTTT	CASSQQGPRSPLHF
TRBV11-2	TRBD1	TRBJ2-7	17	many	TGTGCCAGCAGCTTAGATCCCAGGGGGCGCGCAGAGCAAGAGCAGTACTTC	CASSLDPRGRAEQEQYF
TRBV29-1	TRBD1	TRBJ1-6	13	NA	TGCAGCGTTGACTCAGGGGGTAATTCACCCCTCCACTTT	CSVDSGGNSPLHF
TRBV11-2	NA	TRBJ1-1	14	many	TGTGCCAGCAGCTCGGGGAGGTCGGTTACTGAAGCTTTCTTT	CASSSGRSVTEAFF
TRBV9	NA	TRBJ2-5	14	NA	TGTGCCAGCAGCGTAGAGGCAGGGGCGGAGACCCAGTACTTC	CASSVEAGAETQYF
TRBV29-1	NA	TRBJ1-2	11	NA	TGCAGCTTGGCCGTGAGGTATGGCTACACCTTC	CSLAVRYGYTF
TRBV10-3	NA	TRBJ2-7	12	NA	TGTGCCATCAGGCAGGGGTCCTACGAGCAGTACTTC	CAIRQGSYEQYF
TRBV11-1	NA	TRBJ2-2	16	NA	TGTGCCAGCAGCATCCACCGGGACCGAAGCACCGGGGAGCTGTTTTTT	CASSIHRDRSTGELFF
TRBV20-1	NA	TRBJ1-2	12	NA	TGCAGTGCTAGAGCGCCGGACTATGGCTACACCTTC	CSARAPDYGYTF
TRBV7-2	NA	TRBJ2-6	13	once	TGTGCCAGCAGTTTAGCGCTGGGGAACACTGAAGCTTTC	CASSLALGNTEAF
TRBV5-1	NA	TRBJ1-1	14	few	TGCGCCAGCAGCCTGGTGAGGTCCAACACTGAAGCTTTCTTT	CASSLVRSNTEAFF
TRBV12-3/TRBV12-4	TRBD1	TRBJ1-5	15	NA	TGTGCCAGCAGTTCCCAGGGACAGCTCAATCAGCCCCAGCATTTT	CASSSQGQLNQPQHF
TRBV9	NA	TRBJ2-7	13	few	TGTGCCAGCAGCGTGGGTTCGAGGGACGAGCAGTACTTC	CASSVGSRDEQYF
TRBV24-1	NA	TRBJ1-4	14	NA	TGTGCCACCAGTGGGGCAGGGAAGAATGAAAAACTGTTTTTT	CATSGAGKNEKLFF
TRBV10-3	NA	TRBJ2-5	14	NA	TGTGCCAGCAGCCCCCGGGACGGCCAAGAGACCCAGTACTTC	CASSPRDGQETQYF
TRBV14	NA	TRBJ1-2	15	once	TGTGCCAGCAGCCAAGTGGGGGGCGCGGTCTATGGCTACACCTTC	CASSQVGGAVYGYTF
TRBV29-1	NA	TRBJ2-7	14	once	TGCAGCGTTGGGGGGCCTAAAAATCCCTACGAGCAGTACTTC	CSVGGPKNPYEQYF
TRBV2	NA	TRBJ1-2	15	NA	TGTGCCAGCCTCCTAACGGGTGGGAACAGGAGAGGCTACACCTTC	CASLLTGGNRRGYTF
TRBV7-6	TRBD1	TRBJ1-5	14	NA	TGTGCCAGCAGCACCGAGGGACAGGGAGTGACCCAGCATTTT	CASSTEGQGVTQHF
TRBV5-1	NA	TRBJ2-2	15	few	TGCGCCAGCAGCCTGGTAGCAACGAACACCGGGGAGCTGTTTTTT	CASSLVATNTGELFF
TRBV28	NA	TRBJ2-3	15	NA	TGTGCCAGCAGTACAGGCTTTGGCGGGACAGATACGCAGTATTTT	CASSTGFGGTDTQYF
TRBV15	TRBD1	TRBJ1-4	16	many	TGTGCCACCAGCAGAGAAAGGACAGGAACTAATGAAAAACTGTTTTTT	CATSRERTGTNEKLFF
TRBV7-8	NA	TRBJ2-2	17	NA	NA	CASSLDRGIQFFGELFF
TRBV20-1	TRBD1	TRBJ1-4	13	once	TGCAGTGCTGACGACAGGGGTATTGAAAAACTGTTTTTT	CSADDRGIEKLFF
TRBV7-8	NA	TRBJ1-1	13	few	TGTGCCAGCAGCGAGCAGCCCTACGGTGAAGCTTTCTTT	CASSEQPYGEAFF
TRBV2	NA	TRBJ1-6	16	NA	TGTGCCAGCAGTGAATATGAGTCGTACAGGAATTCACCCCTCCACTTT	CASSEYESYRNSPLHF
TRBV6-5	NA	TRBJ2-2	15	NA	TGTGCCAGCAGGTCAGGGGCCCCGAACACCGGGGAGCTGTTTTTT	CASRSGAPNTGELFF
TRBV11-1	TRBD1	TRBJ2-7	17	NA	TGTGCCAGCAGTGAAGAATCCCCGGGACAGCCAACCTACGAGCAGTACTTC	CASSEESPGQPTYEQYF
TRBV5-1	TRBD1	TRBJ1-4	16	NA	TGCGCCAGCAGCGCCTTACAGGGGGCTACTAATGAAAAACTGTTTTTT	CASSALQGATNEKLFF
TRBV7-9	TRBD2	TRBJ2-7	15	few	TGTGCCAGCAGTTCGACTAGCGGGACCTCCTACGAGCAGTACTTC	CASSSTSGTSYEQYF
TRBV7-7	TRBD2	TRBJ2-2	15	many	TGTGCTAGCACCAGACTAGCGGGAGAGGCCGGGGAGCTGTTTTTT	CASTRLAGEAGELFF
TRBV7-9	NA	TRBJ2-5	13	NA	TGTGCCAGCACCAGGACAGTTCAAGAGACCCAGTACTTC	CASTRTVQETQYF
TRBV19	NA	TRBJ2-2	16	few	TGTGCCAGTAGTATACCGAGGGGTGGCGGCACCGGGGAGCTGTTTTTT	CASSIPRGGGTGELFF
TRBV29-1	NA	TRBJ2-1	11	few	TGCAGCGTTGGATACCGAAATGAGCAGTTCTTC	CSVGYRNEQFF
TRBV5-1	NA	TRBJ1-1	15	many	TGCGCCAGCAGCATCGGGGGGGCGAGGAACACTGAAGCTTTCTTT	CASSIGGARNTEAFF
TRBV19	NA	TRBJ1-1	13	NA	TGTGCCAGTACCAAGGGACAAAACACTGAAGCTTTCTTT	CASTKGQNTEAFF
TRBV12-3/TRBV12-4	NA	TRBJ2-7	14	NA	TGTGCCAGCAGTTCCCCACCACGTGACTACGAGCAGTACTTC	CASSSPPRDYEQYF
TRBV24-1	NA	TRBJ2-2	14	NA	TGTGCCACCAGTGATTTGTGGGACACCGGGGAGCTGTTTTTT	CATSDLWDTGELFF
TRBV20-1	TRBD1	TRBJ1-4	15	NA	TGCAGTGCTGTGACAGGACAGGGAAGAGTGGAAAAACTGTTTTTT	CSAVTGQGRVEKLFF
TRBV2	NA	TRBJ1-1	13	many	TGTGCCAGCAGTGAAACCCCTGCGCCTGTAGCTTTCTTT	CASSETPAPVAFF
TRBV9	NA	TRBJ2-7	15	NA	TGCGCCAGCAGCTTGGCCGGTAGCGGAGCCGGTCAGCAGTACTTC	CASSLAGSGAGQQYF
TRBV7-9	NA	TRBJ1-1	14	many	TGCGCCAGCAGCTTGGCCAGGGCGGGCACTGAAGCTTTCTTT	CASSLARAGTEAFF
TRBV19	NA	TRBJ2-2	15	NA	TGTGCCAGTAGTATTCGCGGGCTATACCCCGCGGAGCTGTTTTTT	CASSIRGLYPAELFF
TRBV6-5	NA	TRBJ1-4	13	NA	TGTGCCAGCAGACCCCCCGGGACTGAAAAACTGTTTTTT	CASRPPGTEKLFF
TRBV20-1	NA	TRBJ2-7	14	many	TGCAGTGCTAGTCGCGCGGGTTTCTCCTACGAGCAGTACTTC	CSASRAGFSYEQYF
TRBV10-3	TRBD1	TRBJ1-2	16	NA	TGTGCCAGCAGTCTCCAAACCGGGACAGGCTGGTATGGCTACACCTTC	CASSLQTGTGWYGYTF
TRBV12-3/TRBV12-4	NA	TRBJ1-1	14	many	TGTGCCAGCAGTCCCCGCGAACTACACACTGAAGCTTTCTTT	CASSPRELHTEAFF
TRBV7-4	NA	TRBJ2-2	14	NA	TGTGCCAGCAGCAAACTCCGGGGCACCGGGGAGCTGTTTTTT	CASSKLRGTGELFF
TRBV13	NA	TRBJ2-5	15	NA	TGTGCCAGCAGCCCCAACCCAGGGGCACAAGAGACCCAGTACTTC	CASSPNPGAQETQYF
TRBV2	TRBD2	TRBJ2-5	15	NA	TGTGCCAGCAGACCGACTAGCGGGAGCCAAGAGACCCAGTACTTC	CASRPTSGSQETQYF
TRBV20-1	NA	TRBJ1-1	13	many	TGCAGTGCCGCAGACTACCCCAACACTGAAGCTTTCTTT	CSAADYPNTEAFF
TRBV7-2	NA	TRBJ2-3	12	many	TGTGCCAGCAGCATCGACAAGGATACGCAGTATTTT	CASSIDKDTQYF
TRBV20-1	TRBD1	TRBJ1-2	13	NA	TGCAGTGCTACCCAGGGGGCAGGCTATGGCTACACCTTC	CSATQGAGYGYTF
TRBV6-6	NA	TRBJ1-5	12	few	TGTGCCAGCAGAACGGAGGGCCAGCCCCAGCATTTT	CASRTEGQPQHF